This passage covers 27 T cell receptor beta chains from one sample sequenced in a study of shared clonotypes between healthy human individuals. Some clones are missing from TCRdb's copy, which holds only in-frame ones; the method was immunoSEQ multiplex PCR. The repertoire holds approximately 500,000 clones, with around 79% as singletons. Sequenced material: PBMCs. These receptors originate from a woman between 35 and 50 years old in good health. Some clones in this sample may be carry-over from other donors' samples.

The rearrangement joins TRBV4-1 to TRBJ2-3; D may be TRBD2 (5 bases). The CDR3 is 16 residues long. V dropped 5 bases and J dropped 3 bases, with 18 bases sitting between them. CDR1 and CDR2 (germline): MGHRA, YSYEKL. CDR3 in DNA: TGCGCCAGCAGCAGCGCGGACTCCGGCGGGACAGATACGCAGTATTTT. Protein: CASSSADSGGTDTQYF.

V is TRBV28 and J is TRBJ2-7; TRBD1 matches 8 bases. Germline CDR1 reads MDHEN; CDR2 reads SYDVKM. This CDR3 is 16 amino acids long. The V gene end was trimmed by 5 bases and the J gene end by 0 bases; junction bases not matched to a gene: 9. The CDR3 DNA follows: TGTGCCAGCAGTCCCCGGACAGGGACCCACTCCTACGAGCAGTACTTC. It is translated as CASSPRTGTHSYEQYF.

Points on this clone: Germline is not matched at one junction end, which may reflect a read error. The CDR3: CASSQDTSGTTNTQYF. The CDR3 region has the DNA TGCGCCAGCAGCCAAGATACTAGCGGGACCACAAATACGCAGTATTTT. This chain links TRBV4-3 with TRBJ2-3; the match to TRBD2 covers 10 bases. This CDR3 contains 16 residues. Germline lookup yields CDR1 LGHNA and CDR2 YSLEER.

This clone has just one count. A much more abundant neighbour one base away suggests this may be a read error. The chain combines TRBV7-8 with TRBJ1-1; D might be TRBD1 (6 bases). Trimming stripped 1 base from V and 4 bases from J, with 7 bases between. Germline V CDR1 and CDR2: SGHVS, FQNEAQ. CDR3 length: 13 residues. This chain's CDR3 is CASSLEGGTEAFF. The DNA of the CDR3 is TGTGCCAGCAGCTTAGAGGGGGGCACTGAAGCTTTCTTT.

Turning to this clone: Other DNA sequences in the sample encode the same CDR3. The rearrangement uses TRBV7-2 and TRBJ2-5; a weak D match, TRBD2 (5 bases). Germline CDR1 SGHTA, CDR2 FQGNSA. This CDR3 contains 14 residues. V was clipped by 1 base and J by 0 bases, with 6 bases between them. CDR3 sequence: CASSLGGYQETQYF. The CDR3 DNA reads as TGTGCCAGCAGCTTAGGCGGGTACCAAGAGACCCAGTACTTC.

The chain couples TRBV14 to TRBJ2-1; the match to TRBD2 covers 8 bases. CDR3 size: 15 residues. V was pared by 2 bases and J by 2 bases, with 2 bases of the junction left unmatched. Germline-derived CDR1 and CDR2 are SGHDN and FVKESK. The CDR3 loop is CASSQLAGPYNEQFF. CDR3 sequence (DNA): TGTGCCAGCAGCCAATTAGCGGGACCCTACAATGAGCAGTTCTTC.

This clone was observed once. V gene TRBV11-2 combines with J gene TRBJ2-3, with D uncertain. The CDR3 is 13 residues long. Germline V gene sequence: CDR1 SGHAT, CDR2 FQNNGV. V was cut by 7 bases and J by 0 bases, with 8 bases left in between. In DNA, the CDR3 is TGTGCCAGCACCACGTCTAGCACAGATACGCAGTATTTT. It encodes CASTTSSTDTQYF.

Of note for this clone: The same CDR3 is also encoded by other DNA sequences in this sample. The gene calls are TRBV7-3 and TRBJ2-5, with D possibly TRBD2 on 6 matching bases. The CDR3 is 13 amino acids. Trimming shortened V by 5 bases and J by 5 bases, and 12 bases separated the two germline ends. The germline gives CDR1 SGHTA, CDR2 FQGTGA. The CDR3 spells CASSQGLAETQYF. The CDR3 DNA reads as TGTGCCAGCAGCCAGGGACTTGCGGAGACCCAGTACTTC.

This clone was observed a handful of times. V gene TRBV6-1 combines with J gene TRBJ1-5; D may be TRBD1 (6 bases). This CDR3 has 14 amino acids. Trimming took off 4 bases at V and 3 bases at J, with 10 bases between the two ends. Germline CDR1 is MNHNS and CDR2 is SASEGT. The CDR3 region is CASSVAGVNQPQHF. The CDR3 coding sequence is TGTGCCAGCAGTGTAGCAGGGGTCAATCAGCCCCAGCATTTT.

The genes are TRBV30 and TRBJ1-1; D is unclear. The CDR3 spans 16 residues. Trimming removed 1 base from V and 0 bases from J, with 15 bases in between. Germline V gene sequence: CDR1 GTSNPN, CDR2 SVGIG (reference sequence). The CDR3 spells CAWSGGLFGLNTEAFF. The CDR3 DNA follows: TGTGCCTGGAGTGGAGGACTGTTTGGGTTGAACACTGAAGCTTTCTTT.

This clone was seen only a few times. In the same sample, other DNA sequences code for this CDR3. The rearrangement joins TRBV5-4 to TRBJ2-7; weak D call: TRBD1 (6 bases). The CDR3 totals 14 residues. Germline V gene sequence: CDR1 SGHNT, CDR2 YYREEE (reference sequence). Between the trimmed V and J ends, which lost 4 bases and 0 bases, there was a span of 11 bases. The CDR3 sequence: CASSPTGVSYEQYF. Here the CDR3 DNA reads TGTGCCAGCAGCCCGACAGGTGTCTCCTACGAGCAGTACTTC.

The CDR3 reads CASSSGDTGELFF. In nucleotides, the CDR3 is TGTGCCAGCAGCTCCGGGGACACCGGGGAGCTGTTTTTT. J is TRBJ2-2 and V is TRBV7-8, with D perhaps TRBD2 (5 bases). The V gene's germline CDR1 is SGHVS and CDR2 FQNEAQ. This CDR3 contains 13 residues. Trimming removed 4 bases from V and 3 bases from J, with 6 bases in between.

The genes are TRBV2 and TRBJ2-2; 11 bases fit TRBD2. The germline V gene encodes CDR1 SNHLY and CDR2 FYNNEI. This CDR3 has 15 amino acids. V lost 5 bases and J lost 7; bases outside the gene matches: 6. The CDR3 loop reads CASSPLAGEVGELFF. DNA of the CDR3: TGTGCCAGCAGTCCACTAGCGGGAGAGGTCGGGGAGCTGTTTTTT.

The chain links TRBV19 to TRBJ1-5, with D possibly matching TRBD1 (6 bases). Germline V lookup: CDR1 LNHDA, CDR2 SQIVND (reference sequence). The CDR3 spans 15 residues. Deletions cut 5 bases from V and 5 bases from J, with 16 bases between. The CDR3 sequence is CASSLPGAGYQPQHF. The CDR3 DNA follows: TGTGCCAGTAGTCTCCCGGGGGCCGGCTATCAGCCCCAGCATTTT.

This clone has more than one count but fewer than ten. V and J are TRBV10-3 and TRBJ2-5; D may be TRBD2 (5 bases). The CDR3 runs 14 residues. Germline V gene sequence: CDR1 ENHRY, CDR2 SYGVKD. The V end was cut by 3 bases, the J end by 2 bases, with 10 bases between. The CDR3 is CAISEGSIQETQYF. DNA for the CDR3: TGTGCCATCAGTGAAGGGAGCATACAAGAGACCCAGTACTTC.

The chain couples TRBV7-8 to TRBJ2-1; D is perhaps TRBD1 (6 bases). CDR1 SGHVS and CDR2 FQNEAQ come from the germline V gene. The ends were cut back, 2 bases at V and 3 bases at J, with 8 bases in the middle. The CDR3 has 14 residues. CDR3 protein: CASSLSGVYNEQFF. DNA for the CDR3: TGTGCCAGCAGCTTATCAGGGGTCTACAATGAGCAGTTCTTC.

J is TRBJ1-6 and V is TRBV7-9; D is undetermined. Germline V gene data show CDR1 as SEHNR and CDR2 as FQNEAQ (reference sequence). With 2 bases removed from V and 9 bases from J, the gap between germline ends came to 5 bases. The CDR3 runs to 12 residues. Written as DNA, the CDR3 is TGTGCCAGCAGCTTAAGATTTTCACCCCTCCACTTT. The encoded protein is CASSLRFSPLHF. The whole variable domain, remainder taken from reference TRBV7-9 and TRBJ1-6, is DTGVSQNPRHKITKRGQNVTFRCDPISEHNRLYWYRQTLGQGPEFLTYFQNEAQLEKSRLLSDRFSAERPKGSFSTLEIQRTEQGDSAMYLCASSLRFSPLHFGNGTRLTVT.

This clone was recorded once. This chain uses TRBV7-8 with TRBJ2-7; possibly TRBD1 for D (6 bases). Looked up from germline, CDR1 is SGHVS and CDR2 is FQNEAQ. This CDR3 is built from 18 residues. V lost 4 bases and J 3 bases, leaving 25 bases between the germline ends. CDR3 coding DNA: TGTGCCAGCAGCTCCAGGCCCTCACAGGGTTTCGGATACTACGAGCAGTACTTC. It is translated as CASSSRPSQGFGYYEQYF.

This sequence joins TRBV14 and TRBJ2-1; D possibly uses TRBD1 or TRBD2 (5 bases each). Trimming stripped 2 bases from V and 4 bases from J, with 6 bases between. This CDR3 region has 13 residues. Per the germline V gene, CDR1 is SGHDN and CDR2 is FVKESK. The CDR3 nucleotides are TGTGCCAGCAGCCAATGGGGGTACAATGAGCAGTTCTTC. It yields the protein CASSQWGYNEQFF.

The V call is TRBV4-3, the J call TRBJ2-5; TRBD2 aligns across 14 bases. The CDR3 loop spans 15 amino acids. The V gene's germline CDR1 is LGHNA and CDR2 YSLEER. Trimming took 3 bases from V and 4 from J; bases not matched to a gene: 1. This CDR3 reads CASSQGLAGVETQYF. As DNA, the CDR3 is TGCGCCAGCAGCCAGGGACTAGCGGGAGTAGAGACCCAGTACTTC.

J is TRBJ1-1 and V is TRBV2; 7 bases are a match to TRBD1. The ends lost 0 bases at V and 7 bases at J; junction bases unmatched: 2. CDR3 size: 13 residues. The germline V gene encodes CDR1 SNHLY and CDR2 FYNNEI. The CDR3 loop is CASSEATGFEAFF. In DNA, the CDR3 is TGTGCCAGCAGTGAAGCGACAGGGTTTGAAGCTTTCTTT.

CDR3 bases: TGTGCCAGCAGCTTAGCGGGGACTAGCCTCTACAATGAGCAGTTCTTC. This gives the protein CASSLAGTSLYNEQFF. V gene TRBV7-2 combines with J gene TRBJ2-1; 9 bases match TRBD2. There are 16 residues in the CDR3. CDR1 and CDR2 from the germline V gene are SGHTA and FQGNSA. V shed 0 bases and J 3 bases; nucleotides not matched to a gene: 3. Looking up the rest from reference TRBV7-2 and TRBJ2-1 gives the full variable domain: GAGVSQSPSNKVTEKGKDVELRCDPISGHTALYWYRQSLGQGLEFLIYFQGNSAPDKSGLPSDRFSAERTGGSVSTLTIQRTQQEDSAVYLCASSLAGTSLYNEQFFGPGTRLTVL.

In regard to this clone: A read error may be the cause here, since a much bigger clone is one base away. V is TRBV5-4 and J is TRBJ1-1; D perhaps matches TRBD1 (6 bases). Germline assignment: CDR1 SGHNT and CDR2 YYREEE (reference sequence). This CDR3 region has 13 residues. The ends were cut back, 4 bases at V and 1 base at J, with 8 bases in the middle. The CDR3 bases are TGTGCCAGCAGCGTGGGACAGAACACTGAAGCTTTCTTT. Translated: CASSVGQNTEAFF.

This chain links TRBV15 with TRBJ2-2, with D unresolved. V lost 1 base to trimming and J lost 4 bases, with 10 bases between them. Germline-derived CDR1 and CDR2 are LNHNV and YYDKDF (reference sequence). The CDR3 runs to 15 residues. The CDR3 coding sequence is TGTGCCACCAGCAGAGCCCTAATGAGCACCGGGGAGCTGTTTTTT. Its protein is CATSRALMSTGELFF.

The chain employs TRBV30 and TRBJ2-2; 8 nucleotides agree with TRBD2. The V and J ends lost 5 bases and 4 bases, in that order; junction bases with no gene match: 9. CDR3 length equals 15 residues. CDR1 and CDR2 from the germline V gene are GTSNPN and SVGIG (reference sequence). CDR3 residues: CAWVGGSGGTGELFF. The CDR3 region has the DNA TGTGCCTGGGTAGGGGGAAGCGGGGGCACCGGGGAGCTGTTTTTT.

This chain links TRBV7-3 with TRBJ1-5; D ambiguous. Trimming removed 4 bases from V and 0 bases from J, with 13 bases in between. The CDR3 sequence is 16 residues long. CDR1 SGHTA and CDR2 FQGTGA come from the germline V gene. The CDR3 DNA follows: TGTGCCAGCAGCTCCTCCGGGCTGAATAGCAATCAGCCCCAGCATTTT. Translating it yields CASSSSGLNSNQPQHF.

In DNA form, the CDR3 reads TGTGCCAGCAGCGAGAGGGGACTAGCGGGCGCAGATACGCAGTATTTT. Residues: CASSERGLAGADTQYF. The V and J genes are TRBV9 and TRBJ2-3; 12 nucleotides agree with TRBD2. Germline CDR1 reads SGDLS; CDR2 reads YYNGEE. The CDR3 contains 16 residues. After removal of 3 bases from V and 4 bases from J, the junction contained 6 bases not matched to a gene.